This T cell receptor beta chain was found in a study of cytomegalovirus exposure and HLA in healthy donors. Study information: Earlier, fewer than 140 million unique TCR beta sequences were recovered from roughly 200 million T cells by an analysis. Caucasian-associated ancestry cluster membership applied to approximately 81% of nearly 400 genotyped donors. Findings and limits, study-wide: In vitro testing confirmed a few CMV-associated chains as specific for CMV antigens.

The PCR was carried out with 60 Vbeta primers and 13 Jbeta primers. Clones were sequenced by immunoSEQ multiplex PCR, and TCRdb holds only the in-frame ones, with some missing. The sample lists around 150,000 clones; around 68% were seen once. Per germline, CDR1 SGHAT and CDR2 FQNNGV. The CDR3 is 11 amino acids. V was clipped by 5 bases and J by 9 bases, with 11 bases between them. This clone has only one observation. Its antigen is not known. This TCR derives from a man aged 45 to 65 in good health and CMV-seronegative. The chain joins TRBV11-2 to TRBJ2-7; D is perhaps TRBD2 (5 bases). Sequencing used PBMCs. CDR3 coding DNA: TGTGCCAGCAGCCAAGGAGGTGGGCAGTACTTC. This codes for CASSQGGGQYF. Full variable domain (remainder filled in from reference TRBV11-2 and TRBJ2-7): EAGVAQSPRYKIIEKRQSVAFWCNPISGHATLYWYQQILGQGPKLLIQFQNNGVVDDSQLPKDRFSAERLKGVDSTLKIQPAKLEDSAVYLCASSQGGGQYFGPGTRLTVT.